Shown below are 17 T cell receptor beta chains from a single sample sequenced in a study of blood T cell repertoires in COVID-19. Using immunoSEQ multiplex PCR, the repertoire was profiled, and TCRdb retains in-frame clones only, with some absent. This table has some 200,000 clones, roughly 88% appearing once. Specimen: peripheral blood. These receptors came from a man aged 45-65 years with COVID-19, enrolled during active disease.

The J gene is TRBJ2-7, the V gene TRBV2; 9 nucleotides agree with TRBD2. The length of the CDR3 is 15 residues. CDR1 and CDR2 from the germline V gene are SNHLY and FYNNEI. The ends lost 2 bases at V and 4 bases at J; junction bases unmatched: 6. CDR3 sequence: CASSETVAGVYEQYF. CDR3 in DNA: TGTGCCAGCAGTGAAACTGTAGCGGGAGTGTACGAGCAGTACTTC.

The chain has TRBV7-9 and TRBJ1-2; 11 nucleotides align to TRBD1. This CDR3 has 15 residues. Germline assignment: CDR1 SEHNR and CDR2 FQNEAQ (reference sequence). J gave up 4 bases and V 5 bases, and 6 bases lay outside the gene matches. The CDR3 region is CASSPQGQGAYGYTF. CDR3 coding DNA: TGTGCCAGCAGCCCCCAAGGACAGGGGGCCTATGGCTACACCTTC.

This chain links TRBV9 with TRBJ2-5; D remains unclear. Trimming cost V 0 bases and J 2 bases, with 11 bases left between them. Germline V gene sequence: CDR1 SGDLS, CDR2 YYNGEE. CDR3 length equals 15 residues. The CDR3, as DNA: TGTGCCAGCAGCGTAGGGGCTATTCATCAAGAGACCCAGTACTTC. Protein product: CASSVGAIHQETQYF.

This clone was counted a few times. This rearrangement joins TRBV4-1 to TRBJ2-1; D perhaps matches TRBD2 (5 bases). Germline values: CDR1 MGHRA, CDR2 YSYEKL. Trimming took off 4 bases at V and 7 bases at J, with 17 bases between the two ends. The CDR3 covers 15 residues. The CDR3, as DNA: TGCGCCAGCAGCCTGACTATAGTAGCTAGGAATGAGCAGTTCTTC. Its translation is CASSLTIVARNEQFF.

The CDR3 sequence is CASSERGVDGTEAFF. DNA of the CDR3: TGTGCCAGCAGTGAACGGGGGGTAGATGGGACTGAAGCTTTCTTT. This chain joins TRBV6-1 and TRBJ1-1; tentative D call: TRBD1 (5 bases). From germline, CDR1 is MNHNS and CDR2 SASEGT. The CDR3 is 15 residues long. V shed 2 bases and J shed 5 bases, with 15 bases lying between them.

The chain uses TRBV19 and TRBJ2-5; 7 bases are shared with TRBD1. V shed 5 bases and J 2 bases; nucleotides not matched to a gene: 8. This CDR3 spans 15 amino acids. Germline values: CDR1 LNHDA, CDR2 SQIVND (reference sequence). The CDR3 nucleotides are TGTGCCAGTAGTCCACGCGACAGGGATCAAGAGACCCAGTACTTC. Its translation: CASSPRDRDQETQYF. The complete variable domain, with remaining parts taken from reference TRBV19 and TRBJ2-5, reads DGGITQSPKYLFRKEGQNVTLSCEQNLNHDAMYWYRQDPGQGLRLIYYSQIVNDFQKGDIAEGYSVSREKKESFPLTVTSAQKNPTAFYLCASSPRDRDQETQYFGPGTRLLVL.

The chain carries TRBV7-2 and TRBJ2-5; D is perhaps TRBD1 (6 bases). The CDR3 contains 14 residues. V gave up 8 bases and J gave up 2 bases, with 15 bases separating them. CDR1 is SGHTA and CDR2 is FQGNSA in the germline V gene. The CDR3 reads CASQPRTGQETQYF. The CDR3 DNA follows: TGTGCCAGCCAGCCAAGAACAGGGCAAGAGACCCAGTACTTC.

V gene TRBV7-9 combines with J gene TRBJ2-5, with a possible D match to TRBD2 (6 bases). In germline, CDR1 is SEHNR, CDR2 FQNEAQ (reference sequence). The CDR3 covers 13 residues. Trimming cost V 11 bases and J 0 bases, with 13 bases left between them. CDR3 amino acids: CAGVAVNQETQYF. The CDR3, as DNA: TGTGCCGGAGTAGCGGTAAACCAAGAGACCCAGTACTTC.

The chain recombines TRBV4-1 with TRBJ1-1; D might be TRBD1 (6 bases). Trimming shortened V by 7 bases and J by 0 bases, and 18 bases separated the two germline ends. Looked up from germline, CDR1 is MGHRA and CDR2 is YSYEKL. The length of the CDR3 is 16 residues. The CDR3 loop is CASNPGGGRVNTEAFF. CDR3 in DNA: TGCGCCAGCAACCCCGGGGGGGGGCGGGTGAACACTGAAGCTTTCTTT.

The CDR3 region is CASSIGQFSPLHF. The DNA for the CDR3 is TGTGCCAGCAGCATCGGACAGTTTTCACCCCTCCACTTT. The chain links TRBV5-5 to TRBJ1-6; D might be TRBD1 (6 bases). With 4 bases removed from V and 9 bases from J, the gap between germline ends came to 11 bases. The germline CDR1 and CDR2 sequences are SGHKS and YYEKEE (reference sequence). CDR3 length equals 13 residues.

The chain is built from TRBV6-5 and TRBJ2-1; 11 positions match TRBD1. Germline V gene lookup returns CDR1 MNHEY and CDR2 SVGAGI. This CDR3 region has 14 residues. V lost 7 bases, J lost 9 bases, and 8 bases stayed unmatched. The CDR3 nucleotides read TGTGCCAGCAATCCGGGACAGGGGGATGCTGAGCAGTTCTTC. This encodes CASNPGQGDAEQFF.

This chain links TRBV27 with TRBJ2-1; the match to TRBD1 covers 9 bases. J gave up 3 bases and V 6 bases, and 6 bases lay outside the gene matches. The germline CDR1 and CDR2 sequences are MNHEY and SMNVEV (reference sequence). This CDR3 has 15 amino acids. The CDR3 here is CASRQGQGLYNEQFF. The CDR3 region has the DNA TGTGCCAGCAGACAGGGACAGGGCCTCTACAATGAGCAGTTCTTC.

This chain connects TRBV6-1 to TRBJ2-7, with D perhaps matching TRBD1 (6 bases). CDR1 is MNHNS, CDR2 SASEGT, per germline. The CDR3 runs 16 residues. V lost 2 bases to trimming and J lost 3 bases, with 17 bases between them. The CDR3 DNA sequence: TGTGCCAGCAGTGAACGGGCAGGGGCGAAACACTACGAGCAGTACTTC. Amino acids: CASSERAGAKHYEQYF.

This rearrangement joins TRBV19 to TRBJ2-7; D perhaps matches TRBD1 (5 bases). V was trimmed by 5 bases and J by 6 bases, leaving 11 bases between them. Germline values: CDR1 LNHDA, CDR2 SQIVND (reference sequence). The CDR3 is made up of 12 amino acids. The CDR3 region is CASSQGRVEQYF. The CDR3 DNA sequence: TGTGCCAGTAGTCAGGGTCGCGTCGAGCAGTACTTC.

The chain is built from TRBV14 and TRBJ2-7, with TRBD1 matching 8 bases. The J segment lost 5 bases and the V segment lost 4 bases, leaving 13 bases of the junction unmatched. The CDR3 runs 16 residues. In germline, CDR1 is SGHDN, CDR2 FVKESK. The CDR3 region has the DNA TGTGCCAGCAGCCCCCTGTTTGGGCAGGGGGCCGACGAGCAGTACTTC. Translated, it gives CASSPLFGQGADEQYF.

This rearrangement joins TRBV30 to TRBJ1-5; tentative D call: TRBD1 (5 bases). Germline V gene data show CDR1 as GTSNPN and CDR2 as SVGIG (reference sequence). This CDR3 spans 14 amino acids. Trimming shortened V by 2 bases and J by 5 bases, and 13 bases separated the two germline ends. The CDR3 region is CAWSRDSRDQPQHF. The CDR3 DNA reads TGTGCCTGGAGTCGTGACAGCCGCGATCAGCCCCAGCATTTT.

This rearrangement joins TRBV6-5 to TRBJ2-5; TRBD2 agrees at 11 bases. J lost 4 bases, V lost 5 bases, and 6 bases had no gene match. This CDR3 is built from 15 residues. CDR1 and CDR2 (germline): MNHEY, SVGAGI. The CDR3 spells CASSPSGGPVETQYF. The DNA for the CDR3 is TGTGCCAGCAGTCCTAGCGGGGGGCCGGTAGAGACCCAGTACTTC.